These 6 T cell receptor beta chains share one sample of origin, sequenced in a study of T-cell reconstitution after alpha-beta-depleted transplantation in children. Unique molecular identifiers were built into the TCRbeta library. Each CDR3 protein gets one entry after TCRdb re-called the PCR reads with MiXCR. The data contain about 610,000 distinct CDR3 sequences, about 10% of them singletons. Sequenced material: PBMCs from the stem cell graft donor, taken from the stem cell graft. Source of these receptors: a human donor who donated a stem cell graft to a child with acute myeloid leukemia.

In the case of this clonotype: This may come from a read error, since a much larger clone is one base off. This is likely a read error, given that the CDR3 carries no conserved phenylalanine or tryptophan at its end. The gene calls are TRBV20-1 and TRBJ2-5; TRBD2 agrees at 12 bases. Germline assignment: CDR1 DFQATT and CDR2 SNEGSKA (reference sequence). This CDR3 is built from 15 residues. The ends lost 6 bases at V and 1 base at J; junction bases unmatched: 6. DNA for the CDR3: TGCAGTGCGCCGACTAGCGGGAGCTTCCAAGAGACCCAGTACATC. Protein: CSAPTSGSFQETQYI.

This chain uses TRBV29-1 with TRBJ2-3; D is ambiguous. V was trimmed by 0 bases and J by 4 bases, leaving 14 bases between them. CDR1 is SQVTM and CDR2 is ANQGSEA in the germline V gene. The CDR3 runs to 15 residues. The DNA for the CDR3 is TGCAGCGTTGAAGATTCAACAGTCTCCCCAGATACGCAGTATTTT. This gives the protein CSVEDSTVSPDTQYF.

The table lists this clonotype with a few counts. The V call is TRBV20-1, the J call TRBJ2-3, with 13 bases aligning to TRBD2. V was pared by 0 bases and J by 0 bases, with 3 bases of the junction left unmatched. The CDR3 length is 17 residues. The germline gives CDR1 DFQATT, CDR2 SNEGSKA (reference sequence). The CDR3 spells CSARDWTSGGSTDTQYF. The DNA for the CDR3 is TGCAGTGCTAGAGATTGGACTAGCGGGGGTAGCACAGATACGCAGTATTTT.

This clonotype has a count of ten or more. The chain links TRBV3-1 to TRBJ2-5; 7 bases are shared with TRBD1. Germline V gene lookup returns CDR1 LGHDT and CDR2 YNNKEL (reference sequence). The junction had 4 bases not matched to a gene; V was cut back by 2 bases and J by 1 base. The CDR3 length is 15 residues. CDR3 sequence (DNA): TGTGCCAGCAGCCAACCCGGGACAGTCCAAGAGACCCAGTACTTC. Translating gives CASSQPGTVQETQYF.

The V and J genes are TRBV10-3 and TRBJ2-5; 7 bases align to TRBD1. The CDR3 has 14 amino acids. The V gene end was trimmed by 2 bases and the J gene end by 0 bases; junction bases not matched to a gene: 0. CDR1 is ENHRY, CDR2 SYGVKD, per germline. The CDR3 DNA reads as TGTGCCATCAGTGAGACAGGGGACCAAGAGACCCAGTACTTC. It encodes CAISETGDQETQYF.

The DNA of the CDR3 is TGTGCCAGCAGCGTAGGGGGTACGCGGGGTCGGCTAACTGAAGCTTTCTTT. Translation: CASSVGGTRGRLTEAFF. The genes are TRBV9 and TRBJ1-1; D is unclear. Trimming removed 0 bases at V and 5 bases at J, with 20 bases between. This CDR3 is built from 17 residues. Looked up from germline, CDR1 is SGDLS and CDR2 is YYNGEE.